This TCR beta chain originates from a study of graft-versus-host responses after intestinal transplantation. Germline V gene data show CDR1 as LNHDA and CDR2 as SQIVND (reference sequence). The CDR3 consists of 17 residues. Between the trimmed V and J ends, which lost 5 bases and 5 bases, there was a span of 24 bases. Regarding this clone: What it binds is unknown.

This table comes from immunoSEQ multiplex PCR, and its TCRdb copy is limited to in-frame clones, with some not included. The data contain over 80,000 clones, roughly nine tenths of them singletons. The clonotype originates from a human donor who was the organ donor for an intestinal transplant. Sequenced material: unstimulated CD4+ T cells sorted from spleen or lymph node cells, taken before transplant. The chain couples TRBV19 to TRBJ1-1, with D perhaps TRBD1 (6 bases). As DNA, the CDR3 is TGTGCCAGTAGTCCTCACCCTCAACAGGGAAGAAAGACTGAAGCTTTCTTT. The encoded protein is CASSPHPQQGRKTEAFF.